The text below deals with one T cell receptor (beta chain). Its recognized antigen is unknown. Base qualities are missing; no much larger clone stands one base away. Trimmed from V: 3 bases; trimmed from J: 2 bases; junction bases lacking a gene match: 8. The germline V gene encodes CDR1 DFQATT and CDR2 SNEGSKA (reference sequence). The CDR3 contains 15 residues, cysteine and phenylalanine counted. The retained sequence is limited to the CDR3, 45 bases, with the frame set at the first base. The source of the sample is a study of CD8 T cells in ankylosing spondylitis (dated by TCRdb to about 2017). As for the study more broadly: T cell receptor beta repertoires were profiled in healthy donors and ankylosing spondylitis patients so that disease-linked TCR variants could be found. The full study cohort comprised around 25 ankylosing spondylitis patients and some 100 healthy donors. Peripheral blood was sampled, and synovial fluid was also collected from ankylosing spondylitis patients. What the work shows at the level of the full study, not this receptor alone: In peripheral blood, the disease-linked clones were found at relatively low frequencies and had a CD8+ phenotype. The disease-linked clones were reported to be significantly enriched in matched synovial fluid samples from ankylosing spondylitis patients. Some motif variants had previously been reported in the synovial fluid and blood of reactive arthritis patients, which suggests shared mechanisms of disease initiation. A TCR beta motif of 8 or 9 highly homologous amino acid variants appeared characteristic of blood from ankylosing spondylitis patients.

Sequenced on an Illumina HiSeq 2500. Quantitative 5'-RACE with molecular barcodes was used to prepare TCR beta libraries. Turning to the authors' computational methods: Disease-linked TCR variants were identified with a new computational method built on a probabilistic model of VDJ rearrangement. TCRdb ran its own pipeline on the public reads, namely fastp trimming at Q25 and MiXCR clone calling, and kept in-frame beta chains. Here each entry gathers all rows of one CDR3 protein and keeps the most common genes and DNA. The V and J calls follow TCRdb's processing rather than the paper's. The sample profile shows around 180,000 distinct CDR3 sequences; 10% to 15% of them were found once. The ten largest account for 8% to 13% of the sample.

The rearranged segments are TRBV20-1 and TRBJ2-3, and TRBD2 matches 7 of the central bases. The specimen was blood, either unsorted or a sorted T cell fraction (not recorded which). The sequence was obtained from a female donor with ankylosing spondylitis or in good health (not recorded which). The CDR3 in this case is CSASGRPLTTDTQYF. The nucleotide sequence reads TGCAGTGCTAGCGGGAGGCCCCTCACCACAGATACGCAGTATTTT.